These 30 T cell receptor beta chains share one sample of origin, sequenced in a study of T cells after posttransplantation cyclophosphamide listed by TCRdb under 2016. The control cohort was eleven to twelve patients given myeloablative marrow transplants with methotrexate plus a calcineurin inhibitor, sampled 1 year after transplant. The library was produced with the immunoSEQ multiplex PCR assay. What TCRdb holds here is the immuneACCESS table cut down to in-frame rearrangements. Part of the clones is not present; checked against another copy, under half of the missing clones reflect an unresolved V gene, and the others are unexplained. Recorded for this sample are about 15,000 clones; 84% of them occurred a single time. The top ten hold over 4.5% of the sample. The sample in question was PBMCs, obtained 350 to 400 days after allogeneic stem cell transplant with calcineurin inhibitor and methotrexate. All receptors derive from a male patient between 18 and 35 years old who received an allogeneic stem cell transplant from a related donor, was CMV-positive, and had no GVHD. It is possible that, after a transplant, some T cells come from the graft donor.

The J gene is TRBJ2-7, the V gene TRBV7-2; TRBD1 is a possible D gene (6 bases). The germline CDR1 and CDR2 sequences are SGHTA and FQGNSA. With 5 bases removed from V and 1 base from J, the gap between germline ends came to 15 bases. This CDR3 contains 15 residues. The CDR3 loop is CASSRAQTGSYEQYF. CDR3 in DNA: TGTGCCAGCAGCCGAGCCCAAACAGGGTCCTACGAGCAGTACTTC.

A word on this clone: One end of the junction varies from germline; a read error may be responsible. The rearrangement links TRBV6-5 to TRBJ2-1; 9 bases map to TRBD2. The CDR3 loop spans 13 amino acids. CDR1 and CDR2 (germline): MNHEY, SVGAGI. The CDR3 protein is CASSLAGYSEQFF. In DNA, the CDR3 is TGTGCCAGCAGTCTAGCGGGATACAGTGAGCAGTTCTTC.

The chain employs TRBV25-1 and TRBJ2-1; tentatively, D is TRBD2 (5 bases). CDR1 and CDR2 (germline): MGHDK, SYGVNS. V shed 1 base and J shed 8 bases, with 15 bases lying between them. The CDR3 contains 15 residues. CDR3: CASSESLTSVDEQFF. The CDR3 nucleotides are TGTGCCAGCAGTGAATCCCTAACTAGTGTCGATGAGCAGTTCTTC.

The genes are TRBV5-1 and TRBJ2-7; 7 bases are shared with TRBD2. The CDR3 runs 15 residues. V dropped 0 bases and J dropped 2; count of bases not matched to a gene: 5. Germline CDR1 reads SGHRS; CDR2 reads YFSETQ. For the CDR3, the DNA is TGCGCCAGCAGCTTGGCGGGCGGGAGCCCCTACGAGCAGTACTTC. This codes for CASSLAGGSPYEQYF.

About this clone itself: The junction does not match germline at one end; this may be a read error. The rearrangement uses TRBV7-3 and TRBJ1-1, with 9 bases fitting TRBD1. This CDR3 has 16 amino acids. Looked up from germline, CDR1 is SGHTA and CDR2 is FQGTGA. Here the CDR3 DNA reads TGTGCCAGCAGCGTAACAGGGGGCCTAAGGAACACTGAAGCTTTCTTT. It specifies CASSVTGGLRNTEAFF.

The chain couples TRBV6-1 to TRBJ2-1; 8 positions agree with TRBD2. V lost 6 bases and J lost 3; bases outside the gene matches: 7. Per the germline V gene, CDR1 is MNHNS and CDR2 is SASEGT. This CDR3 has 15 amino acids. This chain's CDR3 is CASSPVAGNYNEQFF. CDR3 in DNA: TGTGCCAGCAGCCCAGTAGCGGGAAACTACAATGAGCAGTTCTTC.

The V call is TRBV5-1, the J call TRBJ2-3; TRBD2 matches at 14 bases. The CDR3 sequence is 17 residues long. Germline CDR1 SGHRS, CDR2 YFSETQ. J was trimmed by 4 bases and V by 0 bases; bases with no gene match: 4. Here the CDR3 reads CASSLAGLAGGSDTQYF. CDR3 coding DNA: TGCGCCAGCAGCTTGGCCGGACTAGCGGGAGGATCAGATACGCAGTATTTT.

CDR3 region: CASSLEGRGMSEAFF. Here the CDR3 DNA reads TGTGCCAGCAGCTTGGAGGGCAGGGGGATGAGTGAAGCTTTCTTT. The J gene is TRBJ1-1, the V gene TRBV7-2; 7 positions agree with TRBD1. J was trimmed by 7 bases and V by 3 bases; bases with no gene match: 11. The CDR3 loop spans 15 amino acids. Germline V gene sequence: CDR1 SGHTA, CDR2 FQGNSA.

This clone has a single count. J is TRBJ2-7 and V is TRBV28, with 7 bases lining up with TRBD1. V lost 6 bases and J lost 0; bases outside the gene matches: 5. Germline V gene lookup returns CDR1 MDHEN and CDR2 SYDVKM. The CDR3 contains 14 residues. CDR3 DNA: TGTGCCAGCAGCTTGACAGGGAGCTCCTACGAGCAGTACTTC. Protein sequence: CASSLTGSSYEQYF.

This chain joins TRBV28 and TRBJ2-3; D unresolved. There are 16 residues in the CDR3. Trimming cost V 7 bases and J 4 bases, with 21 bases left between them. The germline V gene has CDR1 MDHEN and CDR2 SYDVKM. The CDR3 is CASTRASPPFADTQYF. Here the CDR3 DNA reads TGTGCCAGCACCCGCGCGAGCCCCCCGTTTGCAGATACGCAGTATTTT.

The V and J genes are TRBV16 and TRBJ2-1; 7 bases line up with TRBD2. The CDR3 is 13 residues long. V shed 3 bases and J 6 bases; nucleotides not matched to a gene: 2. Germline CDR1 is KGHSY and CDR2 is FQNENV. The DNA for the CDR3 is TGTGCCAGCAGCCAGGCTAGCGGCAATGAGCAGTTCTTC. It encodes CASSQASGNEQFF. The full variable domain, in which reference TRBV16 and TRBJ2-1 provide the parts outside the CDR3, is GEEVAQTPKHLVRGEGQKAKLYCAPIKGHSYVFWYQQVLKNEFKFLISFQNENVFDETGMPKERFSAKCLPNSPCSLEIQATKLEDSAVYFCASSQASGNEQFFGPGTRLTVL.

This clone is categorized as large. V and J are TRBV6-6 and TRBJ2-7; D possibly corresponds to TRBD1 (6 bases). The CDR3 has 13 amino acids. With 10 bases removed from V and 3 bases from J, the gap between germline ends came to 16 bases. CDR1 is MNHNY, CDR2 SVGAGI, per germline (reference sequence). CDR3 DNA: TGTGCCACCCTCGGGGACATAGACTACGAGCAGTACTTC. It is translated as CATLGDIDYEQYF.

This clone was observed a few times. The chain couples TRBV7-2 to TRBJ2-7; 7 bases map to TRBD2. CDR1 SGHTA and CDR2 FQGNSA come from the germline V gene. V lost 0 bases, J lost 4 bases, and 3 bases stayed unmatched. The CDR3 sequence is 14 residues long. CDR3 residues: CASSLAASGYEQYF. The CDR3 region has the DNA TGTGCCAGCAGCTTAGCGGCTAGCGGTTACGAGCAGTACTTC.

This clone was seen just once. The rearrangement uses TRBV18 and TRBJ2-7; no clear D. Germline V CDR1 and CDR2: KGHSH, LQKENI. Trimming removed 3 bases at V and 0 bases at J, with 6 bases between. This CDR3 is built from 13 residues. The CDR3 nucleotides are TGTGCCAGCTCACCGGTTAGCTCCTACGAGCAGTACTTC. Protein: CASSPVSSYEQYF.

This chain links TRBV15 with TRBJ1-2, with D unresolved. The CDR3 contains 13 residues. V was cut by 3 bases and J by 7 bases, with 12 bases left in between. CDR1 and CDR2 from the germline V gene are LNHNV and YYDKDF (reference sequence). The CDR3 here is CATSRRRIAGYTF. Here the CDR3 DNA reads TGTGCCACCAGCAGGAGGCGGATAGCTGGCTACACCTTC.

This chain links TRBV28 with TRBJ1-3; unclear D gene. The length of the CDR3 is 15 residues. Per the germline V gene, CDR1 is MDHEN and CDR2 is SYDVKM. The V end was cut by 4 bases, the J end by 4 bases, with 14 bases between. CDR3 coding DNA: TGTGCCAGCAGTTCGACCCCCTGGAGGGGAAACACCATATATTTT. Protein product: CASSSTPWRGNTIYF.

J is TRBJ1-2 and V is TRBV5-4; no clear D. The CDR3 is 14 residues long. Germline V gene lookup returns CDR1 SGHNT and CDR2 YYREEE (reference sequence). V was pared by 0 bases and J by 5 bases, with 11 bases between. CDR3 in DNA: TGTGCCAGCAGCTTGGGGGGTCGAGGGTATGGCTACACCTTC. It translates to CASSLGGRGYGYTF. Combining the CDR3 with reference TRBV5-4 and TRBJ1-2 gives the whole variable domain ETGVTQSPTHLIKTRGQQVTLRCSSQSGHNTVSWYQQALGQGPQFIFQYYREEENGRGNFPPRFSGLQFPNYSSELNVNALELDDSALYLCASSLGGRGYGYTFGSGTRLTVV.

This clone was seen more than once but under ten times. The chain is built from TRBV7-9 and TRBJ1-1, with a tentative D call TRBD1 (5 bases). The CDR3 has 14 residues. Germline V gene data show CDR1 as SEHNR and CDR2 as FQNEAQ (reference sequence). The V end lost 2 bases, the J end lost 5 bases, and 12 bases lay between the germline ends. Here the CDR3 reads CASSLWGGDTEAFF. CDR3 nucleotides: TGTGCCAGCAGCTTATGGGGCGGGGATACTGAAGCTTTCTTT.

The chain uses TRBV11-2 and TRBJ2-7; TRBD2 matches 12 bases. This CDR3 has 17 amino acids. Germline CDR1 and CDR2: SGHAT and FQNNGV. V lost 5 bases to trimming and J lost 2 bases; unmatched junction nucleotides: 10. The CDR3 DNA is TGTGCCAGCAGCGTATCAAGACTAGCGGGAGAGCCCTACGAGCAGTACTTC. It translates to CASSVSRLAGEPYEQYF.

V usage is TRBV30 and J usage is TRBJ1-6; D not certain. Germline CDR1 and CDR2: GTSNPN and SVGIG (reference sequence). CDR3 size: 13 residues. The germline V and J ends were trimmed by 7 bases and 4 bases, with 11 bases remaining between them. The CDR3 bases are TGTGCCTCCGGTCCAGGTTATAATTCACCCCTCCACTTT. Translating it yields CASGPGYNSPLHF.

The CDR3 sequence is CATSRDLQGAGGYTF. CDR3 in DNA: TGTGCCACCAGCAGAGATCTCCAGGGAGCGGGTGGCTACACCTTC. V and J are TRBV15 and TRBJ1-2; possible D gene TRBD1, 5 bases. CDR1 is LNHNV and CDR2 is YYDKDF in the germline V gene (reference sequence). V was trimmed by 0 bases and J by 7 bases, leaving 15 bases between them. The CDR3 has 15 amino acids. The full variable domain, its missing parts supplied by reference TRBV15 and TRBJ1-2, is DAMVIQNPRYQVTQFGKPVTLSCSQTLNHNVMYWYQQKSSQAPKLLFHYYDKDFNNEADTPDNFQSRRPNTSFCFLDIRSPGLGDTAMYLCATSRDLQGAGGYTFGSGTRLTVV.

The DNA for the CDR3 is TGTGCCAGCTCACCGACCCGGGGGGAGAGTGGCTACACCTTC. This encodes CASSPTRGESGYTF. This chain connects TRBV18 to TRBJ1-2; D perhaps matches TRBD1 (5 bases). V dropped 3 bases and J dropped 7 bases, with 15 bases sitting between them. In germline, CDR1 is KGHSH, CDR2 LQKENI. This CDR3 spans 14 amino acids.

J is TRBJ2-7 and V is TRBV5-5; D possibly corresponds to TRBD2 (5 bases). Per the germline V gene, CDR1 is SGHKS and CDR2 is YYEKEE (reference sequence). With 4 bases removed from V and 2 bases from J, the gap between germline ends came to 13 bases. This CDR3 contains 14 residues. The CDR3 DNA sequence: TGTGCCAGCAGCCGGGGATTTGGAGCCTACGAGCAGTACTTC. It yields the protein CASSRGFGAYEQYF.

This clone has only a few counts. The chain couples TRBV5-1 to TRBJ2-3; 8 bases agree with TRBD2. The CDR3 is 19 amino acids. CDR1 is SGHRS and CDR2 is YFSETQ in the germline V gene. Trimming took 3 bases from V and 3 from J; bases not matched to a gene: 18. For the CDR3, the DNA is TGCGCCAGCAGCTCAAAAAAATTCCCGGGACTAGGAAGGACAGATACGCAGTATTTT. It translates to CASSSKKFPGLGRTDTQYF.

The rearrangement uses TRBV4-1 and TRBJ2-2; TRBD2 aligns across 13 bases. Germline V CDR1 and CDR2: MGHRA, YSYEKL. The CDR3 extends over 18 amino acids. With 3 bases clipped from V and 4 bases from J, the junction kept 8 bases outside the gene matches. The CDR3 loop is CASSQGGLAGVGTGELFF. The CDR3 DNA reads TGCGCCAGCAGCCAGGGCGGACTAGCGGGAGTGGGCACCGGGGAGCTGTTTTTT.

In this sample, this clone turned up once. J is TRBJ2-1 and V is TRBV27, with 7 bases lining up with TRBD1. The V gene's germline CDR1 is MNHEY and CDR2 SMNVEV (reference sequence). This CDR3 spans 16 amino acids. The V and J ends lost 2 bases and 9 bases, in that order; junction bases with no gene match: 13. The CDR3 nucleotides read TGTGCCAGCAGTTTACCCCTAGGGGGCGGAAGCAGTGAGCAGTTCTTC. As protein: CASSLPLGGGSSEQFF.

On this clone: Germline is not matched at one junction end, which may reflect a read error. CDR3 nucleotides: TGTGCCAGCTCCACTACTACTAAACAGGGGATCAATTTAAGGTTC. Translating gives CASSTTTKQGINLRF. The rearrangement links TRBV18 to TRBJ2-7; 7 nucleotides align to TRBD1. Per the germline V gene, CDR1 is KGHSH and CDR2 is LQKENI. This CDR3 contains 15 residues.

The rearrangement links TRBV23-1 to TRBJ2-7; D not certain. TRBV23-1 is classed as an ORF, of uncertain function. V dropped 4 bases and J dropped 2 bases, with 21 bases sitting between them. The CDR3 runs to 17 residues. The CDR3 nucleotides are TGCGCCAGCAGTCTAAAACAGCAGGAAAAATTTCCCTACGAGCAGTACTTC. Translating gives CASSLKQQEKFPYEQYF.

The CDR3 DNA follows: TGTGCCAGTAGTATGGAGATCGGGGAGCTGTTTTTT. Its translation is CASSMEIGELFF. The chain recombines TRBV19 with TRBJ2-2; D unresolved. From germline, CDR1 is LNHDA and CDR2 SQIVND (reference sequence). The V end was cut by 3 bases, the J end by 7 bases, with 6 bases between. The CDR3 length is 12 residues.

The chain has TRBV28 and TRBJ2-7; 11 bases are shared with TRBD1. In germline, CDR1 is MDHEN, CDR2 SYDVKM. V gave up 7 bases and J gave up 6 bases; unmatched junction bases: 11. The CDR3 spans 15 residues. The CDR3 reads CASTIRDRGLFEQYF. For the CDR3, the DNA is TGTGCCAGCACAATTAGGGACAGGGGGTTGTTCGAGCAGTACTTC.